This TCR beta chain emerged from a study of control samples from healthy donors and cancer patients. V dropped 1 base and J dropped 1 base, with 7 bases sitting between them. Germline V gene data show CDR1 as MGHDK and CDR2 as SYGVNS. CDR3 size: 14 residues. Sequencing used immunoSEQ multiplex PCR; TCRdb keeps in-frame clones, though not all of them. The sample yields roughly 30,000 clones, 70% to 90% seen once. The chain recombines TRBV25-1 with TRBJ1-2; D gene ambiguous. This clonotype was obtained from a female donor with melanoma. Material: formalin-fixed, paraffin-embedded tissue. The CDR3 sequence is CASSEFVGNYGYTF. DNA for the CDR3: TGTGCCAGCAGTGAATTTGTCGGTAACTATGGCTACACCTTC.